Sequencing of this T cell receptor beta chain was carried out in a study of T-cell memory formation after mild COVID-19. Study background: TCR clusters were mostly confined to one donor each. Findings and limits, study-wide: Clones contracting across day 15 to 85 had a balanced CD4/CD8 profile; later expanding clones leaned CD4+.

The germline V gene encodes CDR1 SQVTM and CDR2 ANQGSEA. This CDR3 has 12 residues. The germline V and J ends were trimmed by 5 bases and 3 bases, with 8 bases remaining between them. TCRdb reprocessed the 5' RACE reads via MiXCR and lists one record per CDR3 protein. Of around 340,000 distinct CDR3 sequences listed, about 21% are singletons. In the case of this clonotype: Its antigen is currently unknown.

The sequenced sample was PBMCs or a T cell subset sorted from them (not recorded which). V usage is TRBV29-1 and J usage is TRBJ2-1; D uncertain. The receptor was isolated from an adult woman who had mild COVID-19 (a few samples of this study predate the infection). Cell type and time point are not known. The CDR3 nucleotides read TGCAGCGTTAACCCCAGCTACAATGAGCAGTTCTTC. This codes for CSVNPSYNEQFF.